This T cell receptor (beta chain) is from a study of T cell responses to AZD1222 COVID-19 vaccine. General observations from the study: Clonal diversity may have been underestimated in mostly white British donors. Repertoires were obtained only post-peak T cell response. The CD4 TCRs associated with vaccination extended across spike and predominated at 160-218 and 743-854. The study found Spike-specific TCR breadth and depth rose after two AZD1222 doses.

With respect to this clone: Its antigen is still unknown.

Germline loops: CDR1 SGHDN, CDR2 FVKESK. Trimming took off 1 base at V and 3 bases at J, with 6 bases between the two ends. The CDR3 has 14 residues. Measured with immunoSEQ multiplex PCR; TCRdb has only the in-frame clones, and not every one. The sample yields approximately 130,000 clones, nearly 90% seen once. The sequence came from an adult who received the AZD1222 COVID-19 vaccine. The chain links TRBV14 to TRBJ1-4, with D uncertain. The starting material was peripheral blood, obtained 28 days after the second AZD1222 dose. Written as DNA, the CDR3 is TGTGCCAGCAGCCAAGCGAGGGCTAATGAAAAACTGTTTTTT. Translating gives CASSQARANEKLFF. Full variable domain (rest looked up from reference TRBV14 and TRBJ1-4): EAGVTQFPSHSVIEKGQTVTLRCDPISGHDNLYWYRRVMGKEIKFLLHFVKESKQDESGMPNNRFLAERTGGTYSTLKVQPAELEDSGVYFCASSQARANEKLFFGSGTQLSVL.